This entry features one T cell receptor (beta chain) sequence. The antigen it binds to is not known. No clone much larger than this one lies a single base away; base qualities are absent. This sample stems from a study of T cells after yellow fever vaccination (dated by TCRdb to between 2018 and 2021). As for the study more broadly: Libraries from fractions with low cell numbers were prepared with the SMART-Seq v4 Ultra Low Input RNA kit. Blood was drawn at multiple timepoints before and after primary and secondary immunization, with bulk PBMC replicates and cell subsets isolated. Two healthy male donors, one aged 18 to 30 and one aged 30 to 40 years, were included in the cohort. Bulk TCR alpha and beta repertoires were sequenced longitudinally to track T-cell clones before and after primary and booster YFV17D yellow fever vaccination.

Read against the paper, the sample's treatment or condition label means: live attenuated yellow fever vaccine strain. At each blood-draw timepoint, two biological replicates of bulk PBMCs were obtained. PBMCs were isolated from peripheral blood using a standard Ficoll-Paque protocol. TriZol was used to extract RNA from bulk PBMCs, CD4 and CD8 fractions, and dextramer-positive and dextramer-negative fractions. The investigation overall reported the following: After the booster, most of the clones that had expanded following primary vaccination were detected again (96% of CD4 and 80% to 90% of CD8), which suggests that memory was broadly maintained. Because abundant contaminating clonotypes from the bulk population could be contained in FACS-sorted repertoires, computational filtering was required. Only a couple of donors were included in the study, so the extent to which the findings can be generalized is limited. A small fraction of clonotypes appeared in both the CD4 and CD8 compartments, likely as a result of convergent recombination. Compared with the primary T-cell response, the secondary T-cell response was weaker but faster, peaking on day 5 rather than day 15.

TCR cDNA was synthesized by 5'RACE template switching, through which a universal primer site and unique molecular identifiers were introduced. Priming of cDNA synthesis was performed from both the TCR alpha and TCR beta constant segments. Libraries were amplified in two PCR steps, with sample barcodes and sequencing adapters added in the second step. Libraries were sequenced on Illumina HiSeq 2500 (2x100 bp) or NovaSeq (2x150 bp). Per the authors' processing: MIGEC was used to demultiplex reads and collapse the reads into UMI consensus sequences, and MiXCR was used for V(D)J alignment. Vaccine-responding clonotypes were defined with edgeR using replicate PBMC samples, requiring FDR below 0.01 and a log2 fold change above 5 up to day 15. Bulk clonotypes were assigned CD4 or CD8 identity according to which sequenced CD4 or CD8 repertoire held them at higher abundance. TCRdb itself trimmed the public reads at Q25 with fastp, ran MiXCR and retained productive beta chains. Duplicate CDR3 protein sequences are folded into a single record with the most common DNA and genes. The V and J calls shown here were made by TCRdb, not taken from the authors' results. This sample holds around 340,000 distinct CDR3 sequences; 8.7% were observed only once. The ten largest clones take up approximately 18% of the sample.

The TCR was taken from a man between 18 and 29 years old who received the YFV17D yellow fever vaccine. The specimen comprised PBMCs, sampled on the day of the first yellow fever vaccination.

The CDR3 loop reads CASSDPLAAEQFF. At the DNA level, the sequence is TGTGCCAGCAGCGACCCACTAGCGGCTGAGCAGTTCTTC. The sequence joins TRBV6-1 to TRBJ2-1; TRBD2 agrees with 8 junctional bases. Including the terminal cysteine and phenylalanine, the CDR3 comprises 13 residues. Only the CDR3 DNA is retained, 39 bases long and in frame from the first base. At the junction V is shortened by 6 bases and J by 9 bases; bases outside the gene matches: 7. The germline V gene specifies MNHNS as CDR1 and SASEGT as CDR2.